A selection of T cell receptor beta chains follows, all from one sample in a study of shared clonotypes between healthy human individuals. TCRdb's table, derived via immunoSEQ multiplex PCR, lists solely in-frame clones and lacks some. The table shows 2,500,000 or so clones, with about 90% occurring only once. Source material: naive CD4+ T cells from PBMCs. The origin of the receptors is a young man in good health. Some clones in this sample may be carry-over from other donors' samples. The CDR3 runs from the conserved cysteine through the conserved F or W. D genes are given only for firm matches. Expanded clones are given a class, and other clones once, few, many or no size at all.

>NA|TRBV10-3|16|TRBD2|TRBJ2-1
CATSLTGTSAYNEQFF
TGTGCCACCTCCTTAACCGGGACTAGCGCCTACAATGAGCAGTTCTTC
>NA|TRBV28|13|NA|TRBJ1-4
CASSPPAREKLFF
TGTGCCAGCAGTCCCCCCGCGCGCGAAAAACTGTTTTTT
>once|TRBV7-9|14|NA|TRBJ2-7
CASSLLTEPYEQYF
TGTGCCAGCAGCTTACTAACTGAACCCTACGAGCAGTACTTC
>NA|TRBV7-9|17|TRBD2|TRBJ2-6
CASSRRGGARGANVLTF
TGTGCCAGCAGCCGGCGCGGGGGGGCGCGTGGGGCCAACGTCCTGACTTTC
>few|TRBV29-1|14|TRBD1|TRBJ1-1
CSVNDRGTNTEAFF
TGCAGCGTCAACGACAGGGGCACCAACACTGAAGCTTTCTTT
>NA|TRBV6-5|15|TRBD2|TRBJ2-1
CASTRAGLAPHEQFF
TGTGCCAGCACTAGAGCGGGACTAGCGCCCCATGAGCAGTTCTTC
>NA|TRBV25-1|15|TRBD1|TRBJ2-7
CASSETGTGAYEQYF
TGTGCCAGCAGTGAAACCGGGACAGGGGCCTACGAGCAGTACTTC
>NA|TRBV6-5|15|TRBD1|TRBJ2-1
CASRTGQGPYNEQFF
TGTGCCAGCAGGACGGGACAGGGCCCCTACAATGAGCAGTTCTTC
>NA|TRBV7-2|13|NA|TRBJ1-5
CASGGRGNQPQHF
TGTGCCAGCGGGGGACGGGGCAATCAGCCCCAGCATTTT
>NA|TRBV11-1|13|NA|TRBJ1-4
CASSLQGDEKLFF
TGTGCCAGCAGCTTGCAGGGCGATGAAAAACTGTTTTTT
>once|TRBV15|18|TRBD1|TRBJ1-2
CATSRVKGDRSSNYGYTF
TGTGCCACCAGCAGAGTTAAGGGGGACAGGTCTTCTAACTATGGCTACACCTTC
>NA|TRBV27|16|TRBD2|TRBJ2-7
CASSSPRREGAYEQYF
TGTGCCAGCAGTTCCCCTCGGCGGGAGGGAGCCTACGAGCAGTACTTC
>NA|TRBV4-3|14|TRBD2|TRBJ2-7
CASSPEAGVYEQYF
TGCGCCAGCAGCCCCGAGGCGGGAGTCTACGAGCAGTACTTC
>NA|TRBV9|17|TRBD2|TRBJ2-5
CASSVGLAGDLQETQYF
TGTGCCAGCAGCGTAGGACTAGCGGGAGACCTACAAGAGACCCAGTACTTC